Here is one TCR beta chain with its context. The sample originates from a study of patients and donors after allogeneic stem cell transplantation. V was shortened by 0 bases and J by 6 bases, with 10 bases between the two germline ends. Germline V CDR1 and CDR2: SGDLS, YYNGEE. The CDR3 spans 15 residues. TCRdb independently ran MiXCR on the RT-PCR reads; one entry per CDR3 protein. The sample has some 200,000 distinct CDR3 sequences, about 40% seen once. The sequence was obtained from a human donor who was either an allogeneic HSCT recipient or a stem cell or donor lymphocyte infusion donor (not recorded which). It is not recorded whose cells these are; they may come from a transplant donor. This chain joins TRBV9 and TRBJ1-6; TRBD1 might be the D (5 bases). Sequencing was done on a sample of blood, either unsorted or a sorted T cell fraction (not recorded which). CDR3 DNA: TGTGCCAGCAGCGTAGGGGGGGTTAGTAATTCACCCCTCCACTTT. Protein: CASSVGGVSNSPLHF.